This TCR beta chain was retrieved from a study of shared clonotypes between healthy human individuals. Study details: The donor pool was made up of a couple of women and a few men aged 18 to 49. Study-wide results and caveats: Among the subsets, naive ones generally showed larger estimated richness than memory ones.

Per sorted-subset replicate PCR, input was 200 to 250 ng DNA, representing about 32,000 T cell genomes. Generated by immunoSEQ multiplex PCR, the TCRdb table keeps only in-frame clones and is missing some. The sample contains around 940,000 clones, approximately 80% of which appear only once. Note on this clone: As yet, its antigen is unknown.

Germline CDR1 is KGHSH and CDR2 is LQKENI. V lost 1 base, J lost 0 bases, and 15 bases lay in between. This CDR3 contains 18 residues. Sample: memory CD4+ T cells sorted from blood. Subset of the sample: CD45RA-negative fraction. This clonotype was obtained from a man between 18 and 29 years old in good health. V is TRBV18 and J is TRBJ2-2; perhaps TRBD1 as D (5 bases). The CDR3 region is CASSPRTQGGPNTGELFF. CDR3 nucleotide sequence: TGTGCCAGCTCACCACGGACCCAGGGTGGCCCGAACACCGGGGAGCTGTTTTTT.